The 15 T cell receptor beta chains below all came from one sample that was sequenced in a study of blood T cell repertoires in COVID-19. TCRdb keeps only in-frame clones here, not all; method: immunoSEQ multiplex PCR. Of roughly 250,000 clones in the sample, around 88% were seen once. The sequenced sample was PBMCs or T cells enriched from blood (not recorded which). These receptors were taken from a woman aged 40-49 years with acute COVID-19.

The chain combines TRBV20-1 with TRBJ2-6; D is perhaps TRBD2 (6 bases). V lost 3 bases and J lost 0, with 21 bases in between. Per the germline V gene, CDR1 is DFQATT and CDR2 is SNEGSKA (reference sequence). This CDR3 has 19 residues. CDR3 loop: CSASRTMVAALSGANVLTF. Written as DNA, the CDR3 is TGCAGTGCTAGTAGGACAATGGTAGCGGCCCTCTCTGGGGCCAACGTCCTGACTTTC.

This clone was counted once. The chain uses TRBV7-9 and TRBJ1-2; D ambiguous. This CDR3 has 13 amino acids. Trimming left V 1 base short and J 8 bases short, with 11 bases between. The germline gives CDR1 SEHNR, CDR2 FQNEAQ (reference sequence). The CDR3 DNA is TGTGCCAGCAGCTTAGTCGGGGTGAGAGGCTACACCTTC. Amino acid sequence: CASSLVGVRGYTF.

This clone showed up just a few times. The chain recombines TRBV30 with TRBJ1-3, with a possible D match to TRBD1 (5 bases). There are 14 residues in the CDR3. V lost 4 bases and J lost 0, with 10 bases in between. CDR1 GTSNPN and CDR2 SVGIG come from the germline V gene (reference sequence). The CDR3 DNA is TGTGCCTGGACCCTCGGGGGCTCTGGAAACACCATATATTTT. Protein sequence: CAWTLGGSGNTIYF.

The chain recombines TRBV6-5 with TRBJ1-2; 10 bases map to TRBD1. This CDR3 spans 16 amino acids. The junction had 7 bases not matched to a gene; V was cut back by 0 bases and J by 6 bases. Germline V gene lookup returns CDR1 MNHEY and CDR2 SVGAGI. The CDR3 DNA reads TGTGCCAGCAGTTACTCTTGGGGACAGGGGATAAATGGCTACACCTTC. Protein: CASSYSWGQGINGYTF.

The V and J genes are TRBV7-9 and TRBJ2-1; 11 bases are a match to TRBD2. The V and J ends lost 7 bases and 3 bases, in that order; junction bases with no gene match: 8. Germline V gene lookup returns CDR1 SEHNR and CDR2 FQNEAQ (reference sequence). The CDR3 has 16 amino acids. Here the CDR3 DNA reads TGTGCCAGCACCCAGACTAGCGGGGAAATCTACAATGAGCAGTTCTTC. Translating gives CASTQTSGEIYNEQFF.

The CDR3: CASSRQGAGYTF. In nucleotides, the CDR3 is TGTGCCAGCAGCAGACAGGGGGCCGGCTACACCTTC. J is TRBJ1-2 and V is TRBV9, with 10 bases aligning to TRBD1. Germline V gives CDR1 SGDLS, CDR2 YYNGEE. V lost 4 bases, J lost 8 bases, and 2 bases stayed unmatched. This CDR3 region has 12 residues.

The chain recombines TRBV14 with TRBJ1-2, with 9 bases fitting TRBD1. The germline gives CDR1 SGHDN, CDR2 FVKESK. CDR3 size: 14 residues. The V and J ends lost 4 bases and 7 bases, in that order; junction bases with no gene match: 7. The DNA for the CDR3 is TGTGCCAGCAGCCGCGCCGGGACAGGGATTGGCTACACCTTC. As protein: CASSRAGTGIGYTF.

The CDR3 bases are TGTGCCAGCAGTTTTCCGCAGGGGGGCACTGAAGCTTTCTTT. As protein: CASSFPQGGTEAFF. V usage is TRBV28 and J usage is TRBJ1-1; 7 bases line up with TRBD1. Germline lookup yields CDR1 MDHEN and CDR2 SYDVKM. The CDR3 sequence is 14 residues long. V dropped 3 bases and J dropped 4; count of bases not matched to a gene: 5.

The chain joins TRBV10-2 to TRBJ2-2; perhaps TRBD2 as D (5 bases). The CDR3 runs to 12 residues. Germline-derived CDR1 and CDR2 are WSHSY and SAAADI. Trimming stripped 5 bases from V and 11 bases from J, with 12 bases between. The CDR3 loop is CASSSTREELFF. The DNA for the CDR3 is TGCGCCAGCAGTTCCACGAGGGAAGAGCTGTTTTTT.

CDR3 DNA: TGTGCCTGGAGTCCTTCTTGGGGAGGGAGCGAAAAACTGTTTTTT. Protein product: CAWSPSWGGSEKLFF. J is TRBJ1-4 and V is TRBV30; D remains unclear. CDR1 is GTSNPN and CDR2 is SVGIG in the germline V gene (reference sequence). The CDR3 is 15 amino acids. Between the trimmed V and J ends, which lost 2 bases and 8 bases, there was a span of 18 bases.

Points on this clone: An end of the junction does not agree with germline; a read error may underlie this. This chain uses TRBV6-1 with TRBJ1-2, with 10 bases matching TRBD1. The CDR3 consists of 12 residues. Germline V CDR1 and CDR2: MNHNS, SASEGT. CDR3 nucleotide sequence: TGTGCCAGCAGTTTGGGGGACAGGGGAAACTTCTTC. It codes for CASSLGDRGNFF.

The genes are TRBV5-1 and TRBJ2-1; D is unresolved. Trimming pared 2 bases from V and 7 bases from J, leaving 4 bases between. The CDR3 totals 11 residues. Germline CDR1 is SGHRS and CDR2 is YFSETQ. The CDR3 bases are TGCGCCAGCAGCTTTAGTAATGAGCAGTTCTTC. It specifies CASSFSNEQFF.

V and J are TRBV10-3 and TRBJ1-2; 9 bases map to TRBD1. CDR3 length equals 13 residues. Germline V gene data show CDR1 as ENHRY and CDR2 as SYGVKD. Losses at the gene ends were 2 bases for V and 6 bases for J; bases not matched to a gene: 1. CDR3 nucleotides: TGTGCCATCAGTGAGGGGACAGGGCATGGCTACACCTTC. Its translation is CAISEGTGHGYTF.

There are a few counts of this clone. The CDR3 DNA follows: TGTGCCAGCAGCCCCCAATCGGGACAGGGAACTCAGCCCCAGCATTTT. This sequence encodes CASSPQSGQGTQPQHF. The chain employs TRBV7-2 and TRBJ1-5; 9 positions match TRBD1. Looked up from germline, CDR1 is SGHTA and CDR2 is FQGNSA. This CDR3 comprises 16 residues. V dropped 5 bases and J dropped 6; count of bases not matched to a gene: 11. The full variable domain, in which reference TRBV7-2 and TRBJ1-5 provide the parts outside the CDR3, is GAGVSQSPSNKVTEKGKDVELRCDPISGHTALYWYRQSLGQGLEFLIYFQGNSAPDKSGLPSDRFSAERTGGSVSTLTIQRTQQEDSAVYLCASSPQSGQGTQPQHFGDGTRLSIL.

This clone has just a few counts. The genes are TRBV10-3 and TRBJ2-3; D not certain. The germline V gene encodes CDR1 ENHRY and CDR2 SYGVKD. V was trimmed by 6 bases and J by 4 bases, leaving 8 bases between them. The CDR3 is 12 residues long. CDR3 amino acids: CAIRNGADTQYF. The CDR3 DNA sequence: TGTGCCATCAGAAACGGAGCAGATACGCAGTATTTT.